Shown below are 3 T cell receptor beta chains from a single sample sequenced in a study of T cell responses to AZD1222 COVID-19 vaccine. This table comes from immunoSEQ multiplex PCR, and its TCRdb copy is limited to in-frame clones, with some not included. Seen here are about 24,000 clones, roughly 86% observed once, and the top ten hold almost 8%. Sequencing used peripheral blood, obtained 28 days after the second AZD1222 dose. These receptors were taken from an adult who received the AZD1222 COVID-19 vaccine.

The chain joins TRBV7-9 to TRBJ1-1; weak D call: TRBD1 (5 bases). The CDR3 has 14 residues. From germline, CDR1 is SEHNR and CDR2 FQNEAQ (reference sequence). V shed 3 bases and J shed 4 bases, with 12 bases lying between them. DNA for the CDR3: TGTGCCAGCAGCTTCGGGTCAGGGAGCACTGAAGCTTTCTTT. Protein product: CASSFGSGSTEAFF.

This rearrangement joins TRBV5-1 to TRBJ2-7; the D is unclear. This CDR3 region has 14 residues. V lost 4 bases and J 1 base, leaving 12 bases between the germline ends. Germline lookup yields CDR1 SGHRS and CDR2 YFSETQ. CDR3 region: CASSLEWGSYEQYF. The CDR3 DNA is TGCGCCAGCAGCCTCGAGTGGGGTTCCTACGAGCAGTACTTC.

J is TRBJ1-3 and V is TRBV11-3; 7 bases match TRBD1. The J segment lost 0 bases and the V segment lost 5 bases, leaving 4 bases of the junction unmatched. CDR3 size: 15 residues. The germline CDR1 and CDR2 sequences are SGHNT and YENEEA. In nucleotides, the CDR3 is TGTGCCAGCAGCACAGGGGCAAGCTCTGGAAACACCATATATTTT. Its translation is CASSTGASSGNTIYF.